The source of this TCR beta chain is a study of T-cell memory formation after mild COVID-19. TCRdb processed the 5' RACE reads anew with MiXCR; each CDR3 protein has one entry. The table includes fewer than 140,000 distinct CDR3 sequences, around an eighth detected once. The germline V gene has CDR1 SGDLS and CDR2 YYNGEE. V was clipped by 0 bases and J by 8 bases; unmatched bases: 3. The CDR3 consists of 14 residues. Concerning this clonotype itself: Its antigen is unknown.

Regarding the study as a whole: CD4+ clones that contracted lay mainly in CM and EM; CD8+ ones lay in EMRA.

This clonotype was obtained from an adult woman who had mild COVID-19 (a few samples of this study predate the infection). Cell type and time point are not known. Source material: PBMCs or a T cell subset sorted from them (not recorded which). The V call is TRBV9, the J call TRBJ2-3, with 10 bases that match TRBD2. Here the CDR3 DNA reads TGTGCCAGCAGCGTAGGGACTAGCGGAACTACGCAGTATTTT. Translating it yields CASSVGTSGTTQYF.